Below, 12 T cell receptor beta chains from the same sample are listed, as sequenced in a study of early T cells in non-severe SARS-CoV-2 infection. TCRdb re-derived calls from the 5' RACE reads in MiXCR, one entry per CDR3 protein. The data hold about 62,000 distinct CDR3 sequences, with roughly a tenth observed a single time. The sequencing input was whole blood. These receptors originate from an adult who was a healthcare worker with PCR-confirmed SARS-CoV-2 infection or an uninfected control (not recorded which).

The chain is built from TRBV2 and TRBJ1-5; TRBD1 is a possible D gene (5 bases). Germline assignment: CDR1 SNHLY and CDR2 FYNNEI. The CDR3 is made up of 13 amino acids. V was shortened by 6 bases and J by 3 bases, with 9 bases between the two germline ends. CDR3 sequence reads: CASRGTYNQPQHF. The CDR3 DNA sequence: TGTGCCAGCAGGGGGACTTACAATCAGCCCCAGCATTTT.

This clonotype was seen a handful of times. The J gene is TRBJ2-3, the V gene TRBV5-5; D is unclear. V was shortened by 4 bases and J by 4 bases, with 10 bases between the two germline ends. The CDR3 extends over 13 amino acids. Germline lookup yields CDR1 SGHKS and CDR2 YYEKEE (reference sequence). CDR3 region: CASSGQAPDTQYF. CDR3 nucleotides: TGTGCCAGCAGCGGGCAGGCGCCAGATACGCAGTATTTT.

The chain employs TRBV5-6 and TRBJ2-5; 7 bases match TRBD1. Per the germline V gene, CDR1 is SGHDT and CDR2 is YYEEEE. V dropped 5 bases and J dropped 2; count of bases not matched to a gene: 6. This CDR3 has 14 amino acids. The DNA of the CDR3 is TGTGCCAGCAGTTGGGGACAGCCACAAGAGACCCAGTACTTC. The encoded protein is CASSWGQPQETQYF.

V usage is TRBV2 and J usage is TRBJ2-4; 8 bases line up with TRBD2. This CDR3 has 13 amino acids. The V and J ends lost 10 bases and 1 base, in that order; junction bases with no gene match: 3. Germline V gives CDR1 SNHLY, CDR2 FYNNEI. The CDR3 reads CAILAGAKNIQYF. CDR3 in DNA: TGTGCCATTCTAGCGGGTGCCAAAAACATTCAGTACTTC.

The gene calls are TRBV20-1 and TRBJ2-3, with D possibly called TRBD1 or TRBD2 (6 bases each). V lost 0 bases to trimming and J lost 3 bases, with 16 bases between them. This CDR3 spans 16 amino acids. Germline V CDR1 and CDR2: DFQATT, SNEGSKA (reference sequence). In nucleotides, the CDR3 is TGCAGTGCTAGAGATCTCCGGGGGCTAAGGACAGATACGCAGTATTTT. Amino acids: CSARDLRGLRTDTQYF.

A few counts support this clonotype. The CDR3 DNA reads TGCAGCGTAACCGGACAGAACCAAGAGACCCAGTACTTC. This encodes CSVTGQNQETQYF. J is TRBJ2-5 and V is TRBV29-1; weak D call: TRBD1 (6 bases). V lost 6 bases and J 0 bases, leaving 11 bases between the germline ends. Germline V gene sequence: CDR1 SQVTM, CDR2 ANQGSEA. The CDR3 is 13 residues long.

Only a few counts were recorded for this clonotype. The chain combines TRBV7-9 with TRBJ1-2, with 9 bases identical to TRBD1. The CDR3 is 16 amino acids. After removal of 3 bases from V and 4 bases from J, the junction contained 9 bases not matched to a gene. CDR1 is SEHNR and CDR2 is FQNEAQ in the germline V gene (reference sequence). The CDR3 bases are TGTGCCAGCAGCTTCAGACAGGGGGGCGTTGGCTATGGCTACACCTTC. Translation: CASSFRQGGVGYGYTF. Complete variable domain (other parts from reference TRBV7-9 and TRBJ1-2): DTGVSQNPRHKITKRGQNVTFRCDPISEHNRLYWYRQTLGQGPEFLTYFQNEAQLEKSRLLSDRFSAERPKGSFSTLEIQRTEQGDSAMYLCASSFRQGGVGYGYTFGSGTRLTVV.

In this sample, this clonotype turned up a few times. CDR3 nucleotides: TGTGCCACACTGGGGGGGACGCCCCAGCATTTT. It translates to CATLGGTPQHF. This rearrangement joins TRBV24-1 to TRBJ1-5, with D possibly matching TRBD1 (5 bases). Per germline, CDR1 KGHDR and CDR2 SFDVKD. V was cut by 10 bases and J by 9 bases, with 12 bases left in between. This CDR3 region has 11 residues.

This chain uses TRBV6-2 or TRBV6-3 with TRBJ2-7; weak D call: TRBD2 (6 bases). CDR1 and CDR2 from the germline V gene are MNHEY and SVGEGT. V shed 0 bases and J shed 7 bases, with 10 bases lying between them. The CDR3 runs to 13 residues. The chain's CDR3 is CASSYSGGGEQYV. The CDR3 nucleotides read TGTGCCAGCAGTTACTCGGGAGGAGGGGAGCAGTACGTC.

The chain combines TRBV5-6 with TRBJ2-7; 7 nucleotides match TRBD1. This CDR3 is built from 14 residues. Germline trimming cut 0 bases from V and 3 bases from J; bases unmatched to any gene: 3. Germline V gene sequence: CDR1 SGHDT, CDR2 YYEEEE. The CDR3 protein is CASSLDRGYYEQYV. The CDR3 DNA reads TGTGCCAGCAGCTTGGACAGGGGATACTACGAGCAGTACGTC.

This clonotype was picked up a small number of times. The V call is TRBV6-5, the J call TRBJ1-6, with D hard to call. Trimming cost V 3 bases and J 7 bases, with 10 bases left between them. The CDR3 spans 14 residues. CDR1 and CDR2 (germline): MNHEY, SVGAGI. CDR3 nucleotides: TGTGCCAGCAGTTATGAACAGACAAATTCACCCCTCCACTTT. Its protein is CASSYEQTNSPLHF.

This clonotype was counted only a few times. The chain combines TRBV5-4 with TRBJ1-2; D possibly corresponds to TRBD1 (5 bases). The CDR3 is 14 residues long. V was trimmed by 4 bases and J by 6 bases, leaving 16 bases between them. Germline loops: CDR1 SGHNT, CDR2 YYREEE (reference sequence). The CDR3 region has the DNA TGTGCCAGCAGCCCGGGGCCTCCCAAGGATGGCTACACCTTC. Translating it yields CASSPGPPKDGYTF.